The T cell receptor (beta chain) described here comes from a study of cytomegalovirus exposure and HLA in healthy donors. The germline V gene has CDR1 GTSNPN and CDR2 SVGIG (reference sequence). This CDR3 region has 15 residues. The germline V and J ends were trimmed by 3 bases and 3 bases, with 17 bases remaining between them. Study findings and constraints: Analyzed later, most CMV-associated TCR beta chains appeared HLA-restricted.

The PCR employed 60 Vbeta primers together with 13 Jbeta primers. Repertoires were generated with immunoSEQ multiplex PCR, while TCRdb's copy carries only in-frame clones and drops some. The sample includes about 190,000 clones, over 75% of them seen just once. Concerning this clone: What it recognizes is unknown.

The sample comprised PBMCs. The chain recombines TRBV30 with TRBJ1-2; no firm D call. The sequence came from a man younger than 35 in good health and CMV-seronegative. The CDR3 nucleotides read TGTGCCTGGAGCGCCGGGTTCTTGCTGGACTATGGCTACACCTTC. It codes for CAWSAGFLLDYGYTF.